These 18 T cell receptor beta chains were sequenced from one sample in a study of blood T cell repertoires in COVID-19. Profiling relied on immunoSEQ multiplex PCR, and the TCRdb table lists in-frame clones only, not all of them. The data contain 200,000 to 250,000 clones, roughly 90% of them singletons. The sample comprised peripheral blood. These receptor sequences come from a woman in her sixties with acute or convalescent COVID-19.

The chain employs TRBV6-5 and TRBJ2-7, with 7 bases matching TRBD1. Trimming at V came to 6 bases and at J to 1 base, leaving 6 bases not matched to a gene. CDR3 size: 14 residues. Germline V CDR1 and CDR2: MNHEY, SVGAGI. The chain's CDR3 is CASRDRPQSYEQYF. The DNA of the CDR3 is TGTGCCAGCAGGGACAGGCCCCAATCCTACGAGCAGTACTTC.

This chain links TRBV19 with TRBJ1-2; TRBD1 agrees at 8 bases. J gave up 9 bases and V 6 bases, and 9 bases lay outside the gene matches. The germline V gene encodes CDR1 LNHDA and CDR2 SQIVND (reference sequence). This CDR3 comprises 13 residues. The CDR3 nucleotides read TGTGCCAGTAGGGAAACAGGGGGTGGGAGCTACACCTTC. Encoded protein: CASRETGGGSYTF.

J is TRBJ2-3 and V is TRBV5-6; D is possibly TRBD1 (6 bases). Trimming left V 2 bases short and J 0 bases short, with 10 bases between. CDR1 is SGHDT and CDR2 is YYEEEE in the germline V gene. The CDR3 consists of 15 residues. The CDR3, as DNA: TGTGCCAGCAGCTTAAAAACAGGGAGCACAGATACGCAGTATTTT. Residues: CASSLKTGSTDTQYF.

In DNA, the CDR3 is TGTGCCAGCAGAGGTGACAGGGGACGTATCTACGAGCAGTACTTC. This translates into CASRGDRGRIYEQYF. The chain has TRBV28 and TRBJ2-7; 8 bases line up with TRBD1. This CDR3 is built from 15 residues. V shed 6 bases and J 3 bases; nucleotides not matched to a gene: 10. Looked up from germline, CDR1 is MDHEN and CDR2 is SYDVKM.

The chain employs TRBV5-6 and TRBJ2-1, with 7 bases fitting TRBD1. The CDR3 extends over 16 amino acids. From germline, CDR1 is SGHDT and CDR2 YYEEEE. V shed 0 bases and J 3 bases; nucleotides not matched to a gene: 6. The CDR3 DNA reads TGTGCCAGCAGCTTGGTGGGCGGACAGGACTACAATGAGCAGTTCTTC. Protein sequence: CASSLVGGQDYNEQFF.

V is TRBV11-2 and J is TRBJ2-2, with 8 bases that match TRBD2. CDR3 size: 18 residues. Germline CDR1 is SGHAT and CDR2 is FQNNGV. V shed 4 bases and J 0 bases; nucleotides not matched to a gene: 10. In nucleotides, the CDR3 is TGTGCCAGCAGCTCAAGGCTTGGCGGGGGGACGAACACCGGGGAGCTGTTTTTT. Its protein product is CASSSRLGGGTNTGELFF. The whole variable domain, remainder taken from reference TRBV11-2 and TRBJ2-2, is EAGVAQSPRYKIIEKRQSVAFWCNPISGHATLYWYQQILGQGPKLLIQFQNNGVVDDSQLPKDRFSAERLKGVDSTLKIQPAKLEDSAVYLCASSSRLGGGTNTGELFFGEGSRLTVL.

The chain couples TRBV27 to TRBJ2-1; TRBD2 matches at 9 bases. This CDR3 spans 15 amino acids. From germline, CDR1 is MNHEY and CDR2 SMNVEV (reference sequence). J was trimmed by 7 bases and V by 5 bases; bases with no gene match: 9. Here the CDR3 reads CASSLAGGLVNEQFF. The CDR3 DNA is TGTGCCAGCAGTCTCGCGGGAGGGCTGGTAAATGAGCAGTTCTTC.

This clone was detected ten times or more. V gene TRBV7-2 combines with J gene TRBJ2-6, with D tentatively TRBD2 (6 bases). V lost 2 bases, J lost 4 bases, and 12 bases lay in between. The CDR3 consists of 16 residues. Germline values: CDR1 SGHTA, CDR2 FQGNSA. The CDR3: CASSLTGGTGANVLTF. The CDR3 nucleotides are TGTGCCAGCAGCTTAACAGGAGGGACCGGGGCCAACGTCCTGACTTTC. The full variable domain, with the rest looked up from reference TRBV7-2 and TRBJ2-6, is GAGVSQSPSNKVTEKGKDVELRCDPISGHTALYWYRQSLGQGLEFLIYFQGNSAPDKSGLPSDRFSAERTGGSVSTLTIQRTQQEDSAVYLCASSLTGGTGANVLTFGAGSRLTVL.

Here the CDR3 reads CAISEQGAVKGYTF. CDR3 nucleotide sequence: TGTGCCATCAGTGAGCAGGGGGCGGTGAAAGGCTACACCTTC. This chain joins TRBV10-3 and TRBJ1-2, with 8 bases that match TRBD1. CDR1 is ENHRY and CDR2 is SYGVKD in the germline V gene. The CDR3 consists of 14 residues. The V segment lost 2 bases and the J segment 8 bases; nucleotides outside the gene matches: 7.

The V gene is TRBV7-3, the J gene TRBJ2-1, with D possibly being TRBD2 (5 bases). CDR3 length equals 13 residues. From germline, CDR1 is SGHTA and CDR2 FQGTGA. Trimming took off 4 bases at V and 7 bases at J, with 11 bases between the two ends. CDR3 nucleotide sequence: TGTGCCAGCAGCTCCGGTCCGGGGAATGAGCAGTTCTTC. This translates into CASSSGPGNEQFF.

The chain couples TRBV7-6 to TRBJ2-7; 11 nucleotides line up with TRBD2. The trim removed 5 bases at V and 6 bases at J, leaving 12 bases unmatched. Germline CDR1 and CDR2: SGHVS and FNYEAQ. The length of the CDR3 is 16 residues. CDR3 DNA: TGTGCCAGCAGCCCACATATAGCGGGAGGGATTCCCGAGCAGTACTTC. Translation: CASSPHIAGGIPEQYF.

This sequence joins TRBV9 and TRBJ2-6; D perhaps matches TRBD2 (7 bases). Trimming took 3 bases from V and 3 from J, leaving 13 bases between them. CDR1 SGDLS and CDR2 YYNGEE come from the germline V gene. The CDR3 spans 16 residues. The CDR3 coding sequence is TGTGCCAGCAGCGCGGCGGGGGCAGGTGGGGCCAACGTCCTGACTTTC. It specifies CASSAAGAGGANVLTF.

This clone showed up just once. J is TRBJ1-2 and V is TRBV5-4; TRBD1 agrees at 10 bases. Looked up from germline, CDR1 is SGHNT and CDR2 is YYREEE (reference sequence). After removal of 4 bases from V and 4 bases from J, the junction contained 4 bases not matched to a gene. This CDR3 is built from 14 residues. CDR3 in DNA: TGTGCCAGCAGCCGGACAGGGGGAATCTATGGCTACACCTTC. This gives the protein CASSRTGGIYGYTF.

This clone has just a few counts. The chain couples TRBV11-2 to TRBJ2-3; 7 positions agree with TRBD1. This CDR3 has 15 residues. Germline CDR1 reads SGHAT; CDR2 reads FQNNGV. V gave up 5 bases and J gave up 0 bases; unmatched junction bases: 5. For the CDR3, the DNA is TGTGCCAGCAGCGGCAACAGGGGTAGCACAGATACGCAGTATTTT. Encoded protein: CASSGNRGSTDTQYF.

The rearrangement joins TRBV4-3 to TRBJ2-6, with a tentative D call TRBD1 (6 bases). V dropped 1 base and J dropped 2 bases, with 9 bases sitting between them. Per the germline V gene, CDR1 is LGHNA and CDR2 is YSLEER. The CDR3 extends over 16 amino acids. CDR3: CASSQVTGTGANVLTF. CDR3 DNA sequence: TGCGCCAGCAGCCAAGTCACAGGGACTGGGGCCAACGTCCTGACTTTC.

The rearrangement links TRBV7-9 to TRBJ2-4; a possible D gene is TRBD1 (6 bases). Germline V lookup: CDR1 SEHNR, CDR2 FQNEAQ (reference sequence). Between the trimmed V and J ends, which lost 5 bases and 0 bases, there was a span of 20 bases. The CDR3 totals 18 residues. The CDR3 loop reads CASSPSRPGDLAKNIQYF. The CDR3 coding sequence is TGTGCCAGCAGCCCGTCACGTCCAGGGGATCTAGCCAAAAACATTCAGTACTTC.

This chain joins TRBV5-6 and TRBJ2-7, with 11 bases identical to TRBD1. Germline CDR1 is SGHDT and CDR2 is YYEEEE. This CDR3 comprises 16 residues. The V gene end was trimmed by 0 bases and the J gene end by 2 bases; junction bases not matched to a gene: 4. DNA of the CDR3: TGTGCCAGCAGCTTGGCGGGACAGGGGGAGGCCTACGAGCAGTACTTC. Its protein product is CASSLAGQGEAYEQYF.

V gene TRBV30 combines with J gene TRBJ1-6; D unresolved. The CDR3 spans 15 residues. Deletions cut 6 bases from V and 5 bases from J, with 17 bases between. CDR1 is GTSNPN and CDR2 is SVGIG in the germline V gene (reference sequence). In nucleotides, the CDR3 is TGTGCCTGCAGCCCCCTGCGCGGCCATAATTCACCCCTCCACTTT. Amino acids: CACSPLRGHNSPLHF. Together with reference TRBV30 and TRBJ1-6, the CDR3 gives the full variable domain: SQTIHQWPATLVQPVGSPLSLECTVEGTSNPNLYWYRQAAGRGLQLLFYSVGIGQISSEVPQNLSASRPQDRQFILSSKKLLLSDSGFYLCACSPLRGHNSPLHFGNGTRLTVT.